This passage covers 31 T cell receptor beta chains from one sample sequenced in a study of blood T cell repertoires in COVID-19 (dated by TCRdb to 2020 to 2022). The library came from the immunoSEQ multiplex PCR assay. TCRdb re-hosts the immuneACCESS table, in-frame sequences only. Its copies lack some clones; in the studies checked, an unresolved V gene accounts for under half of them, and the cause for the rest is not known. Here the sample has 200,000 to 250,000 clones; about 94% occur a single time. The ten largest account for around 0.85% of the sample. The sample was peripheral blood. The receptor source for this set is a man aged 55 to 70 with COVID-19, enrolled during active disease.

The rearrangement joins TRBV2 to TRBJ2-7, with 8 bases lining up with TRBD1. CDR3 length: 16 residues. Trimming removed 6 bases from V and 6 bases from J; junction bases left unmatched: 16. Germline CDR1 and CDR2: SNHLY and FYNNEI. In DNA, the CDR3 is TGTGCCAGCAGCCTAAGGGGCCAGGGGGCGGTTAGCGAGCAGTACTTC. Translated, it gives CASSLRGQGAVSEQYF.

The chain recombines TRBV19 with TRBJ1-1; weak D call: TRBD1 (5 bases). Germline CDR1 and CDR2: LNHDA and SQIVND (reference sequence). This CDR3 contains 14 residues. With 6 bases removed from V and 4 bases from J, the gap between germline ends came to 15 bases. The CDR3 loop reads CASSEQVTSTEAFF. In nucleotides, the CDR3 is TGTGCCAGTAGCGAACAGGTGACAAGCACTGAAGCTTTCTTT.

The chain employs TRBV4-3 and TRBJ1-1; D unclear. The V and J ends lost 0 bases and 0 bases respectively, with 8 bases between them. The CDR3 is 15 amino acids. CDR1 is LGHNA, CDR2 YSLEER, per germline. CDR3: CASSQERGMNTEAFF. Here the CDR3 DNA reads TGCGCCAGCAGCCAAGAACGAGGCATGAACACTGAAGCTTTCTTT.

V is TRBV7-2 and J is TRBJ2-1, with 8 bases lining up with TRBD1. V lost 5 bases to trimming and J lost 0 bases; unmatched junction nucleotides: 3. Germline loops: CDR1 SGHTA, CDR2 FQGNSA. CDR3 size: 15 residues. CDR3 DNA: TGTGCCAGCAGCCCTGGACAGGGCTCCTACAATGAGCAGTTCTTC. Its protein product is CASSPGQGSYNEQFF. Filled out from reference TRBV7-2 and TRBJ2-1, the complete variable domain reads GAGVSQSPSNKVTEKGKDVELRCDPISGHTALYWYRQSLGQGLEFLIYFQGNSAPDKSGLPSDRFSAERTGGSVSTLTIQRTQQEDSAVYLCASSPGQGSYNEQFFGPGTRLTVL.

V usage is TRBV5-4 and J usage is TRBJ2-7; 12 nucleotides agree with TRBD2. J gave up 0 bases and V 3 bases, and 1 base lay outside the gene matches. Germline assignment: CDR1 SGHNT and CDR2 YYREEE (reference sequence). The CDR3 has 15 residues. The CDR3 nucleotides are TGTGCCAGCAGCTCTAGCGGGAGGGCCTCCTACGAGCAGTACTTC. It is translated as CASSSSGRASYEQYF.

The gene calls are TRBV7-8 and TRBJ2-1, with TRBD2 matching over 11 bases. CDR1 and CDR2 (germline): SGHVS, FQNEAQ. The CDR3 consists of 14 residues. The trim removed 5 bases at V and 10 bases at J, leaving 7 bases unmatched. The CDR3 coding sequence is TGTGCCAGCAGCCCGACTAGCGGGGCTGGCGAGCAGTTCTTC. It translates to CASSPTSGAGEQFF.

The chain joins TRBV27 to TRBJ2-7; D is perhaps TRBD2 (6 bases). Between the trimmed V and J ends, which lost 6 bases and 3 bases, there was a span of 15 bases. Germline V CDR1 and CDR2: MNHEY, SMNVEV (reference sequence). The CDR3 extends over 14 amino acids. CDR3 nucleotides: TGTGCCAGCAGCGGGGGAGGTATCAACTACGAGCAGTACTTC. This sequence encodes CASSGGGINYEQYF.

This chain connects TRBV5-1 to TRBJ1-2, with D maybe TRBD1 (5 bases). Per germline, CDR1 SGHRS and CDR2 YFSETQ. The ends were cut back, 2 bases at V and 4 bases at J, with 15 bases in the middle. This CDR3 comprises 15 residues. The CDR3: CASSFLTDAPYGYTF. The DNA of the CDR3 is TGCGCCAGCAGCTTTTTGACAGATGCCCCCTATGGCTACACCTTC.

In this sample, this clone turned up once. The chain is built from TRBV5-6 and TRBJ1-1; D unclear. This CDR3 is 12 amino acids long. CDR1 is SGHDT, CDR2 YYEEEE, per germline. V was clipped by 5 bases and J by 5 bases, with 10 bases between them. The CDR3 here is CASSSPGTEAFF. In nucleotides, the CDR3 is TGTGCCAGCAGTTCTCCGGGGACTGAAGCTTTCTTT.

The gene calls are TRBV14 and TRBJ1-2; maybe TRBD1 (6 bases). Trimming stripped 0 bases from V and 4 bases from J, with 12 bases between. There are 15 residues in the CDR3. Germline CDR1 and CDR2: SGHDN and FVKESK. The DNA for the CDR3 is TGTGCCAGCAGCCAAGATCCGCAGGGGCTCTATGGCTACACCTTC. Protein: CASSQDPQGLYGYTF.

J is TRBJ1-5 and V is TRBV19, with D unresolved. CDR1 and CDR2 (germline): LNHDA, SQIVND (reference sequence). This CDR3 is 12 amino acids long. Trimming pared 5 bases from V and 2 bases from J, leaving 4 bases between. The CDR3 region has the DNA TGTGCCAGTAGTTTCGGCAATCAGCCCCAGCATTTT. Amino acid sequence: CASSFGNQPQHF.

The chain couples TRBV6-2 or TRBV6-3 to TRBJ1-2, with D uncertain. Germline CDR1 MNHEY, CDR2 SVGEGT. Between the trimmed V and J ends, which lost 6 bases and 8 bases, there was a span of 19 bases. The CDR3 totals 14 residues. The CDR3 DNA reads as TGTGCCAGCAGCCAGGCGGGGATTGGGTTCGGCTACACCTTC. Translation: CASSQAGIGFGYTF.

J is TRBJ1-2 and V is TRBV11-2, with 7 bases fitting TRBD1. The V segment lost 3 bases and the J segment 5 bases; nucleotides outside the gene matches: 9. Germline values: CDR1 SGHAT, CDR2 FQNNGV. There are 15 residues in the CDR3. CDR3 bases: TGTGCCAGCAGCTTCTCCGCCGGGACAGCGTATGGCTACACCTTC. Translating it yields CASSFSAGTAYGYTF.

The rearrangement joins TRBV18 to TRBJ1-1; the D gene is possibly TRBD1 (6 bases). The CDR3 runs 16 residues. Per the germline V gene, CDR1 is KGHSH and CDR2 is LQKENI. With 2 bases removed from V and 2 bases from J, the gap between germline ends came to 15 bases. The CDR3 DNA reads TGTGCCAGCTCACCAATGGGGGCGGGGGTAAACACTGAAGCTTTCTTT. Translated: CASSPMGAGVNTEAFF. The full variable domain, rest sourced from reference TRBV18 and TRBJ1-1, is NAGVMQNPRHLVRRRGQEARLRCSPMKGHSHVYWYRQLPEEGLKFMVYLQKENIIDESGMPKERFSAEFPKEGPSILRIQQVVRGDSAAYFCASSPMGAGVNTEAFFGQGTRLTVV.

The DNA of the CDR3 is TGTGCCAGCAGCCCTACAGGGCCCTACAATGAGCAGTTCTTC. This encodes CASSPTGPYNEQFF. The chain employs TRBV7-8 and TRBJ2-1; D may be TRBD1 (6 bases). Germline V gene sequence: CDR1 SGHVS, CDR2 FQNEAQ. Deletions cut 5 bases from V and 2 bases from J, with 10 bases between. The CDR3 covers 14 residues. The full variable domain, completed using reference TRBV7-8 and TRBJ2-1, is GAGVSQSPRYKVAKRGQDVALRCDPISGHVSLFWYQQALGQGPEFLTYFQNEAQLDKSGLPSDRFFAERPEGSVSTLKIQRTQQEDSAVYLCASSPTGPYNEQFFGPGTRLTVL.

J is TRBJ1-3 and V is TRBV9; TRBD1 agrees at 7 bases. The V and J ends lost 0 bases and 0 bases, in that order; junction bases with no gene match: 6. This CDR3 spans 17 amino acids. Per the germline V gene, CDR1 is SGDLS and CDR2 is YYNGEE. CDR3 in DNA: TGTGCCAGCAGCGTAGATTTAGGGACAGCCTCTGGAAACACCATATATTTT. Translating it yields CASSVDLGTASGNTIYF.

There are a few counts of this clone. The chain combines TRBV5-1 with TRBJ2-1; 8 bases match TRBD2. The trim removed 5 bases at V and 0 bases at J, leaving 7 bases unmatched. The CDR3 loop spans 16 amino acids. Looked up from germline, CDR1 is SGHRS and CDR2 is YFSETQ. CDR3 bases: TGCGCCAGCAGACCTGTAGCGGGGACCTCCTACAATGAGCAGTTCTTC. Translating gives CASRPVAGTSYNEQFF. Full variable domain (outside the CDR3, taken from reference TRBV5-1 and TRBJ2-1): KAGVTQTPRYLIKTRGQQVTLSCSPISGHRSVSWYQQTPGQGLQFLFEYFSETQRNKGNFPGRFSGRQFSNSRSEMNVSTLELGDSALYLCASRPVAGTSYNEQFFGPGTRLTVL.

The J gene is TRBJ1-6, the V gene TRBV5-1; 8 bases are a match to TRBD1. Trimming removed 0 bases from V and 8 bases from J; junction bases left unmatched: 10. CDR1 SGHRS and CDR2 YFSETQ come from the germline V gene. This CDR3 region has 17 residues. The CDR3 DNA is TGCGCCAGCAGCTTGGTTCGGACAGGGAGAAACGATTCACCCCTCCACTTT. This gives the protein CASSLVRTGRNDSPLHF.

The genes are TRBV7-3 and TRBJ2-1; tentatively, D is TRBD1 (5 bases). This CDR3 has 13 residues. Trimming cost V 2 bases and J 3 bases, with 5 bases left between them. Germline CDR1 is SGHTA and CDR2 is FQGTGA. The DNA of the CDR3 is TGTGCCAGCAGCTTACAGGGCTACAATGAGCAGTTCTTC. It is translated as CASSLQGYNEQFF.

CDR3 nucleotides: TGTGCCAGCAGTGGGGGGAGAGGTGGGGCCAACGTCCTGACTTTC. Residues: CASSGGRGGANVLTF. The gene calls are TRBV28 and TRBJ2-6; possible D gene TRBD2, 6 bases. Trimming shortened V by 5 bases and J by 3 bases, and 11 bases separated the two germline ends. The CDR3 sequence is 15 residues long. CDR1 and CDR2 from the germline V gene are MDHEN and SYDVKM.

The chain joins TRBV4-2 to TRBJ1-2; the D is unclear. Germline CDR1 and CDR2: LGHNA and YNFKEQ. This CDR3 is built from 13 residues. Trimming removed 0 bases from V and 10 bases from J, with 12 bases in between. The CDR3 bases are TGTGCCAGCAGCCAAGATTTGGCCCGATCCTACACCTTC. This gives the protein CASSQDLARSYTF.

The chain joins TRBV7-2 to TRBJ2-7; tentative D call: TRBD1 (5 bases). V was pared by 2 bases and J by 12 bases, with 17 bases between. Germline loops: CDR1 SGHTA, CDR2 FQGNSA. CDR3 length: 13 residues. Here the CDR3 DNA reads TGTGCCAGCAGCTTAAATGGCTGGGCAGGGTGGTACTTC. Its protein is CASSLNGWAGWYF.

The J gene is TRBJ1-4, the V gene TRBV19; D is ambiguous. Per germline, CDR1 LNHDA and CDR2 SQIVND (reference sequence). The V and J ends lost 6 bases and 4 bases respectively, with 12 bases between them. CDR3 length: 14 residues. This CDR3 reads CASRPTSDNEKLFF. CDR3 DNA: TGTGCCAGTAGACCGACATCTGATAATGAAAAACTGTTTTTT.

The chain has TRBV30 and TRBJ2-2; 9 nucleotides agree with TRBD2. The CDR3 is 17 amino acids. V lost 1 base, J lost 1 base, and 7 bases stayed unmatched. Germline-derived CDR1 and CDR2 are GTSNPN and SVGIG (reference sequence). Written as DNA, the CDR3 is TGTGCCTGGAGTGGGGTAGCGGGAGCCCTGAACACCGGGGAGCTGTTTTTT. Protein: CAWSGVAGALNTGELFF.

V is TRBV15 and J is TRBJ2-2; D possibly corresponds to TRBD1 (6 bases). Trimming left V 0 bases short and J 7 bases short, with 15 bases between. From germline, CDR1 is LNHNV and CDR2 YYDKDF (reference sequence). The CDR3 length is 16 residues. As DNA, the CDR3 is TGTGCCACCAGCAGAGATAGATCAGGGGCTTACGGGGAGCTGTTTTTT. Its translation is CATSRDRSGAYGELFF. The variable domain in full, with the rest retrieved from reference TRBV15 and TRBJ2-2, is DAMVIQNPRYQVTQFGKPVTLSCSQTLNHNVMYWYQQKSSQAPKLLFHYYDKDFNNEADTPDNFQSRRPNTSFCFLDIRSPGLGDTAMYLCATSRDRSGAYGELFFGEGSRLTVL.

This sequence joins TRBV29-1 and TRBJ2-1; 11 bases match TRBD2. After removal of 4 bases from V and 9 bases from J, the junction contained 5 bases not matched to a gene. Germline V gives CDR1 SQVTM, CDR2 ANQGSEA. This CDR3 spans 13 amino acids. For the CDR3, the DNA is TGCAGCGTTGTAGCGGGGGGGACCCCTGAGCAGTTCTTC. Translating it yields CSVVAGGTPEQFF.

The V call is TRBV24-1, the J call TRBJ1-2; a weak D match, TRBD1 (6 bases). CDR3 length equals 14 residues. V gave up 6 bases and J gave up 5 bases, with 15 bases separating them. Germline CDR1 is KGHDR and CDR2 is SFDVKD. The DNA of the CDR3 is TGTGCCACCAGTACGGATGGACAGTTTTATGGCTACACCTTC. It encodes CATSTDGQFYGYTF.

The rearrangement uses TRBV6-6 and TRBJ2-1; 10 nucleotides line up with TRBD2. The CDR3 covers 17 residues. V shed 5 bases and J 3 bases; nucleotides not matched to a gene: 10. Germline V CDR1 and CDR2: MNHNY, SVGAGI (reference sequence). The CDR3: CASSREKTSGVYNEQFF. As DNA, the CDR3 is TGTGCCAGCAGTCGCGAAAAAACTAGCGGGGTCTACAATGAGCAGTTCTTC.

The chain recombines TRBV2 with TRBJ2-3; a possible D gene is TRBD2 (7 bases). Trimming removed 7 bases from V and 0 bases from J, with 17 bases in between. The CDR3 is 16 amino acids. The germline V gene has CDR1 SNHLY and CDR2 FYNNEI. CDR3: CASTTLAGASTDTQYF. CDR3 nucleotide sequence: TGTGCCAGCACTACTCTTGCGGGGGCTAGCACAGATACGCAGTATTTT.

The gene calls are TRBV7-2 and TRBJ2-7; 9 bases align to TRBD1. The V gene end was trimmed by 5 bases and the J gene end by 1 base; junction bases not matched to a gene: 12. CDR3 length equals 17 residues. CDR1 and CDR2 from the germline V gene are SGHTA and FQGNSA. CDR3 residues: CASSPSGQGYPSYEQYF. In nucleotides, the CDR3 is TGTGCCAGCAGCCCGTCCGGACAGGGGTATCCATCCTACGAGCAGTACTTC.

The count of this clone is one. The chain recombines TRBV2 with TRBJ2-1, with TRBD2 matching 14 bases. With V trimmed by 6 bases and J by 5 bases, 9 bases remained unmatched. This CDR3 has 17 amino acids. The germline CDR1 and CDR2 sequences are SNHLY and FYNNEI. The CDR3 here is CASRRAMTSGRDNEQFF. The CDR3, as DNA: TGTGCCAGCAGGCGGGCTATGACTAGCGGGAGGGACAATGAGCAGTTCTTC.